Ten or more counts support the clone carrying this T cell receptor beta chain. The CDR3 is 14 amino acids. Germline CDR1 and CDR2: MNHNS and SASEGT. Trimming took 5 bases from V and 1 from J, leaving 12 bases between them. The data belong to a study of T cells in Graves' hyperthyroidism and ophthalmopathy. Amplification of TCR beta CDR3 regions used RNA as the template. The TCR CDR3 first-round RT-PCR relied on the HTBI primer set. MiXCR was run by TCRdb on the multiplex PCR reads, yielding one entry per CDR3 protein. The table records roughly 550,000 distinct CDR3 sequences, 16% of them present only once. Patients with ophthalmopathy all had a Clinical Activity Score of at least 3, a NOSPECS grade of at least 4 and duration under 3 months.

This TCR derives from a woman in her 30s with Graves' ophthalmopathy. The gene calls are TRBV6-1 and TRBJ2-7; D remains unclear. Sequencing was performed on blood. CDR3 amino acids: CASSTRTNSYEQYF. The DNA of the CDR3 is TGTGCCAGCAGTACCCGGACCAATTCCTACGAGCAGTACTTC.